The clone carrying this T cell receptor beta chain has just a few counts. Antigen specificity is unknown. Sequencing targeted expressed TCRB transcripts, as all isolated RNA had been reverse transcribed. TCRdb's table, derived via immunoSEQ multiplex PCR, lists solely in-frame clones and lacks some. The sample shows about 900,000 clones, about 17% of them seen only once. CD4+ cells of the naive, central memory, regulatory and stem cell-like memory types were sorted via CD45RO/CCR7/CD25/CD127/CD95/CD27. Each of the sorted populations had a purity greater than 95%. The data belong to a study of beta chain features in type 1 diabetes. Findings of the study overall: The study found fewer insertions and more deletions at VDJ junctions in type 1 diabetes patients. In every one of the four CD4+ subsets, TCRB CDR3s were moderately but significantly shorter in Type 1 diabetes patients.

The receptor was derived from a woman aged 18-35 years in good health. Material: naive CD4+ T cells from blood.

The CDR3: CAISEMRTSGIAKNIQYF. The DNA for the CDR3 is TGTGCCATCAGTGAGATGAGGACTAGCGGGATAGCCAAAAACATTCAGTACTTC. This chain connects TRBV10-3 to TRBJ2-4, with TRBD2 identical over 12 bases. J gave up 0 bases and V 2 bases, and 5 bases lay outside the gene matches. The CDR3 covers 18 residues. Germline V gene data show CDR1 as ENHRY and CDR2 as SYGVKD.